The 32 T cell receptor beta chains below were found in one sample sequenced in a study of identical twins. TCRdb itself ran the 5' RACE reads through MiXCR, one entry per CDR3 protein. The sample shows around 20,000 distinct CDR3 sequences, around 70% of them seen only once. The specimen was memory (CD45RO+) T cells sorted from blood. The origin of the receptors is a woman younger than 30 in good health. This table probably holds off-target reads from a library built for another chain.

The chain combines TRBV15 with TRBJ1-1; a weak D match, TRBD1 (6 bases). This CDR3 has 14 amino acids. V lost 0 bases and J lost 6, with 11 bases in between. The germline CDR1 and CDR2 sequences are LNHNV and YYDKDF (reference sequence). CDR3 amino acids: CATSREGGRSEAFF. In DNA, the CDR3 is TGTGCCACCAGCAGAGAAGGGGGTAGGTCTGAAGCTTTCTTT. The full variable domain, with the rest looked up from reference TRBV15 and TRBJ1-1, is DAMVIQNPRYQVTQFGKPVTLSCSQTLNHNVMYWYQQKSSQAPKLLFHYYDKDFNNEADTPDNFQSRRPNTSFCFLDIRSPGLGDTAMYLCATSREGGRSEAFFGQGTRLTVV.

This clonotype has just a few counts. The CDR3 DNA follows: TGTGCCAGCAGCCATCCCAAGGACATTCAGTACTTC. This sequence encodes CASSHPKDIQYF. The genes are TRBV7-2 and TRBJ2-4; the D is unclear. The CDR3 loop spans 12 amino acids. The V and J ends lost 5 bases and 8 bases respectively, with 10 bases between them. CDR1 and CDR2 (germline): SGHTA, FQGNSA.

This sequence joins TRBV10-3 and TRBJ2-7, with D possibly matching TRBD2 (5 bases). Trimming cost V 10 bases and J 2 bases, with 15 bases left between them. The germline V gene has CDR1 ENHRY and CDR2 SYGVKD. The CDR3 sequence is 13 residues long. DNA of the CDR3: TGTGCCACCCGGACTGAGAGGACCTACGAGCAGTACTTC. As protein: CATRTERTYEQYF.

The chain joins TRBV6-5 to TRBJ2-1, with 7 bases identical to TRBD2. Germline V gene data show CDR1 as MNHEY and CDR2 as SVGAGI. CDR3 length equals 16 residues. The J segment lost 8 bases and the V segment lost 2 bases, leaving 12 bases of the junction unmatched. The CDR3 here is CASSYGRGAGFDEQFF. CDR3 nucleotides: TGTGCCAGCAGTTACGGGCGGGGAGCGGGATTCGATGAGCAGTTCTTC.

This chain connects TRBV9 to TRBJ2-3; 9 bases agree with TRBD1. Germline V gives CDR1 SGDLS, CDR2 YYNGEE. V was pared by 1 base and J by 5 bases, with 11 bases of the junction left unmatched. This CDR3 is 17 amino acids long. This CDR3 is CASSVTAGTGRGDTQYF. As DNA, the CDR3 is TGTGCCAGCAGCGTAACCGCCGGGACAGGGCGAGGAGATACGCAGTATTTT.

V usage is TRBV4-1 and J usage is TRBJ2-7; TRBD2 might be the D (5 bases). This CDR3 spans 16 amino acids. Trimming removed 2 bases at V and 0 bases at J, with 14 bases between. CDR1 and CDR2 from the germline V gene are MGHRA and YSYEKL. The CDR3 nucleotides are TGCGCCAGCAGCCAAACGACTGGCGGGCACTCCTACGAGCAGTACTTC. This codes for CASSQTTGGHSYEQYF.

The chain uses TRBV24-1 and TRBJ2-2; D is unresolved. Per germline, CDR1 KGHDR and CDR2 SFDVKD. V lost 7 bases to trimming and J lost 4 bases, with 6 bases between them. The CDR3 spans 12 residues. This CDR3 reads CATSSSTGELFF. The CDR3 DNA reads as TGTGCCACCAGCTCTTCCACCGGGGAGCTGTTTTTT.

The rearrangement uses TRBV5-1 and TRBJ2-1; possibly TRBD1 for D (8 bases). Germline assignment: CDR1 SGHRS and CDR2 YFSETQ. Trimming pared 5 bases from V and 10 bases from J, leaving 34 bases between. The CDR3 is 19 residues long. The CDR3 reads CASRQQGQGRLAAVGEQFF. The CDR3 DNA is TGCGCCAGCAGACAACAAGGACAGGGTAGGCTAGCGGCCGTGGGGGAGCAGTTCTTC.

The V call is TRBV2, the J call TRBJ2-1; 7 positions agree with TRBD2. CDR1 and CDR2 from the germline V gene are SNHLY and FYNNEI. This CDR3 has 13 residues. Trimming at V came to 6 bases and at J to 4 bases, leaving 3 bases not matched to a gene. CDR3: CASRPGGYNEQFF. The CDR3 nucleotides are TGTGCCAGCAGGCCGGGAGGTTACAATGAGCAGTTCTTC.

The V gene is TRBV11-2, the J gene TRBJ2-5; TRBD2 is a possible D gene (5 bases). Germline V gene data show CDR1 as SGHAT and CDR2 as FQNNGV. The CDR3 spans 15 residues. The V end lost 1 base, the J end lost 3 bases, and 12 bases lay between the germline ends. In DNA form, the CDR3 reads TGTGCCAGCAGCTTAGGTACTAGTCGGGAAGAGACCCAGTACTTC. It translates to CASSLGTSREETQYF.

The rearrangement uses TRBV15 and TRBJ2-2, with 15 bases fitting TRBD2. CDR1 and CDR2 from the germline V gene are LNHNV and YYDKDF (reference sequence). CDR3 size: 19 residues. J gave up 1 base and V 4 bases, and 7 bases lay outside the gene matches. The CDR3 DNA reads TGTGCCACCAGCAACGGACTAGCGGGAGGGCCGAAGAACACCGGGGAGCTGTTTTTT. Encoded protein: CATSNGLAGGPKNTGELFF.

The genes are TRBV27 and TRBJ2-2; D is perhaps TRBD2 (5 bases). Deletions cut 7 bases from V and 1 base from J, with 13 bases between. Looked up from germline, CDR1 is MNHEY and CDR2 is SMNVEV (reference sequence). The CDR3 extends over 15 amino acids. Here the CDR3 DNA reads TGTGCCAGCATCCCGGGAATTAGGAACACCGGGGAGCTGTTTTTT. This codes for CASIPGIRNTGELFF.

The V gene is TRBV4-3, the J gene TRBJ2-1; 8 nucleotides align to TRBD1. Germline loops: CDR1 LGHNA, CDR2 YSLEER. Germline trimming cut 0 bases from V and 7 bases from J; bases unmatched to any gene: 8. The CDR3 extends over 16 amino acids. This chain's CDR3 is CASSQDLGQGRNEQFF. DNA for the CDR3: TGCGCCAGCAGCCAAGATTTAGGACAGGGTAGAAATGAGCAGTTCTTC.

The V and J genes are TRBV25-1 and TRBJ2-7, with 7 bases fitting TRBD2. V lost 4 bases to trimming and J lost 5 bases; unmatched junction nucleotides: 11. Germline V gene data show CDR1 as MGHDK and CDR2 as SYGVNS. The CDR3 has 15 residues. As DNA, the CDR3 is TGTGCCAGCAGTGGGTTTCGCGGGAGTAACAACGAGCAGTACTTC. Amino acid sequence: CASSGFRGSNNEQYF.

CDR3 nucleotides: TGTGCCAGCAGCATATCTAGGCAGGGGGTCAATGAGCAGTTCTTC. Residues: CASSISRQGVNEQFF. The rearrangement joins TRBV11-2 to TRBJ2-1; TRBD1 agrees at 7 bases. From germline, CDR1 is SGHAT and CDR2 FQNNGV. The CDR3 has 15 amino acids. J gave up 6 bases and V 5 bases, and 10 bases lay outside the gene matches.

This chain's CDR3 is CSATRDAGTSGSSEQYF. Here the CDR3 DNA reads TGCAGTGCCACCCGGGACGCCGGGACTAGCGGGAGTAGCGAGCAGTACTTC. This chain uses TRBV20-1 with TRBJ2-7, with 14 bases matching TRBD2. This CDR3 comprises 17 residues. J gave up 6 bases and V 6 bases, and 16 bases lay outside the gene matches. Germline loops: CDR1 DFQATT, CDR2 SNEGSKA (reference sequence).

The chain couples TRBV11-2 to TRBJ2-1; unclear D gene. The CDR3 sequence is 14 residues long. V was clipped by 0 bases and J by 8 bases, with 11 bases between them. Per germline, CDR1 SGHAT and CDR2 FQNNGV. The CDR3 loop is CASSLEGNRDEQFF. For the CDR3, the DNA is TGTGCCAGCAGCTTAGAGGGCAATAGGGATGAGCAGTTCTTC.

The chain combines TRBV20-1 with TRBJ2-4, with TRBD2 as a possible D gene (5 bases). Germline CDR1 is DFQATT and CDR2 is SNEGSKA (reference sequence). The CDR3 is 15 residues long. V lost 0 bases and J lost 9, with 18 bases in between. The CDR3 DNA follows: TGCAGTGCTAGAGACCCCGGCCAGATCGGGGTCATTCAGTACTTC. Its protein product is CSARDPGQIGVIQYF.

The CDR3 sequence: CASSLSVNNEQFF. The CDR3 bases are TGTGCCAGCAGCTTATCGGTTAACAATGAGCAGTTCTTC. This rearrangement joins TRBV11-2 to TRBJ2-1; no reliable D call. Deletions cut 2 bases from V and 5 bases from J, with 7 bases between. CDR1 and CDR2 (germline): SGHAT, FQNNGV. The CDR3 runs 13 residues.

CDR3 in DNA: TGCGCCAGCAGCCGGGACTACACTACCTCCACCGGGGAGCTGTTTTTT. It yields the protein CASSRDYTTSTGELFF. This rearrangement joins TRBV5-1 to TRBJ2-2; 7 bases match TRBD2. Germline CDR1 is SGHRS and CDR2 is YFSETQ. The CDR3 runs 16 residues. The V and J ends lost 4 bases and 4 bases, in that order; junction bases with no gene match: 10.

This chain connects TRBV6-2 or TRBV6-3 to TRBJ2-1; the D is unclear. Between the trimmed V and J ends, which lost 8 bases and 4 bases, there was a span of 15 bases. Germline loops: CDR1 MNHEY, CDR2 SVGEGT. This CDR3 is 14 amino acids long. The CDR3 DNA sequence: TGTGCCAGCTCACCGATTACCCCGTACAATGAGCAGTTCTTC. It translates to CASSPITPYNEQFF.

The chain combines TRBV6-2 or TRBV6-3 with TRBJ2-4, with 8 bases aligning to TRBD2. CDR3 length: 13 amino acids. Losses at the gene ends were 7 bases for V and 9 bases for J; bases not matched to a gene: 8. Germline V CDR1 and CDR2: MNHEY, SVGEGT. The CDR3 nucleotides are TGTGCCAGCATAGACAGCGGGAGCCTCATTCAGTACTTC. Translating it yields CASIDSGSLIQYF.

This clonotype was picked up one time. The CDR3 sequence: CASSVGRTSYEQYF. As DNA, the CDR3 is TGTGCCAGCAGCGTAGGTCGTACCTCCTACGAGCAGTACTTC. This chain uses TRBV9 with TRBJ2-7; D ambiguous. The germline V and J ends were trimmed by 0 bases and 0 bases, with 7 bases remaining between them. Germline CDR1 is SGDLS and CDR2 is YYNGEE. The CDR3 has 14 amino acids. The whole variable domain, filled in from reference TRBV9 and TRBJ2-7, reads DSGVTQTPKHLITATGQRVTLRCSPRSGDLSVYWYQQSLDQGLQFLIQYYNGEERAKGNILERFSAQQFPDLHSELNLSSLELGDSALYFCASSVGRTSYEQYFGPGTRLTVT.

The chain carries TRBV20-1 and TRBJ2-3; D not resolved. V dropped 6 bases and J dropped 5 bases, with 9 bases sitting between them. Germline V gives CDR1 DFQATT, CDR2 SNEGSKA (reference sequence). The CDR3 runs 11 residues. CDR3: CSATGGDTQYF. The CDR3 DNA sequence: TGCAGTGCCACCGGTGGAGATACGCAGTATTTT.

The chain employs TRBV2 and TRBJ1-6, with D perhaps matching TRBD1 (6 bases). The V gene lost 6 bases and the J gene lost 10 bases, with 13 bases spanning the gap. The CDR3 runs to 13 residues. Germline V lookup: CDR1 SNHLY, CDR2 FYNNEI. CDR3 DNA sequence: TGTGCCAGCAGAGGACAGTTATCCTCACCCCTCCACTTT. Translated: CASRGQLSSPLHF.

The rearrangement joins TRBV5-1 to TRBJ2-2; possibly TRBD1 or TRBD2 for D (5 bases each). CDR3 length: 17 residues. Per germline, CDR1 SGHRS and CDR2 YFSETQ. The V end was cut by 6 bases, the J end by 2 bases, with 20 bases between. This CDR3 reads CASKNGIGASNTGELFF. In DNA, the CDR3 is TGCGCCAGCAAGAACGGCATCGGGGCGAGTAACACCGGGGAGCTGTTTTTT.

CDR3 bases: TGTGCCAGCAGCCCAACATCCAATGAGCAGTTCTTC. Its translation: CASSPTSNEQFF. The gene calls are TRBV5-4 and TRBJ2-1, with unresolved D. The CDR3 runs to 12 residues. Germline values: CDR1 SGHNT, CDR2 YYREEE (reference sequence). V was clipped by 4 bases and J by 6 bases, with 8 bases between them.

There are a few counts of this clonotype. The gene calls are TRBV21-1 and TRBJ2-7; the tabulated D call, TRBD1, remains unverified against the DNA. TRBV21-1 is annotated as a pseudogene. The CDR3 length is 16 residues. This CDR3 is CASSKAGQGATHEQYF. In nucleotides, the CDR3 is TGTGCCAGCAGCAAAGCGGGACAGGGGGCTACGCACGAGCAGTACTTC.

This clonotype was detected only a few times. The chain combines TRBV6-2 or TRBV6-3 with TRBJ1-1; D is unresolved. Deletions cut 6 bases from V and 1 base from J, with 9 bases between. Germline CDR1 MNHEY, CDR2 SVGEGT. This CDR3 region has 13 residues. The CDR3 here is CASSSPANTEAFF. Here the CDR3 DNA reads TGTGCCAGCAGCTCCCCAGCGAACACTGAAGCTTTCTTT.

Only a few counts were recorded for this clonotype. The V call is TRBV20-1, the J call TRBJ2-1; D might be TRBD2 (5 bases). Germline values: CDR1 DFQATT, CDR2 SNEGSKA (reference sequence). V lost 4 bases and J lost 3, with 16 bases in between. The CDR3 runs 15 residues. CDR3 DNA sequence: TGCAGTGCTACCCCCTCGGGAAAGATCTACAATGAGCAGTTCTTC. Translated, it gives CSATPSGKIYNEQFF.

This clonotype appeared a few times. The chain has TRBV20-1 and TRBJ2-1, with 12 positions matching TRBD2. The V gene end was trimmed by 6 bases and the J gene end by 8 bases; junction bases not matched to a gene: 5. Germline loops: CDR1 DFQATT, CDR2 SNEGSKA (reference sequence). The CDR3 totals 13 residues. The CDR3 loop is CSAWTSGKDEQFF. CDR3 DNA sequence: TGCAGTGCCTGGACTAGCGGGAAGGATGAGCAGTTCTTC.

V and J are TRBV12-3 or TRBV12-4 and TRBJ2-1; D may be TRBD1 (5 bases). This CDR3 spans 16 amino acids. V lost 8 bases, J lost 7 bases, and 24 bases lay in between. For the CDR3, the DNA is TGTGCCAGCGGGGTACCTAGGACCTCAGGGAAAAATGAGCAGTTCTTC. The encoded protein is CASGVPRTSGKNEQFF.